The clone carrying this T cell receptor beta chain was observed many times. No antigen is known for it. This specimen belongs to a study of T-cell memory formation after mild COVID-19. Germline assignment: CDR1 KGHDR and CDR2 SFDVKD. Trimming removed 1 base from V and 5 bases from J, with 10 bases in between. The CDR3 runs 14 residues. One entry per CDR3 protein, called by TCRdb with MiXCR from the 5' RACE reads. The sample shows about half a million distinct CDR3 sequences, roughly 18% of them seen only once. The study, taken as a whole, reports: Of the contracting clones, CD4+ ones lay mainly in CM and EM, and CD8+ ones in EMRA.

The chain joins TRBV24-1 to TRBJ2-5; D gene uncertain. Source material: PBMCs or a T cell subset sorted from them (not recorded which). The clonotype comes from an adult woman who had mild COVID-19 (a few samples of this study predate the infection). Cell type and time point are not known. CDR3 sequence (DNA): TGTGCCACCAGTGATTTCCGCCTGTCGGAGACCCAGTACTTC. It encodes CATSDFRLSETQYF.